This T cell receptor beta chain stems from a study of blood T cell repertoires in COVID-19. About the study: The cDNA or gDNA used as material had been derived from T cells, B-cell-depleted T cells, or PBMCs.

CDR3 length: 17 residues. V was clipped by 2 bases and J by 2 bases; unmatched bases: 7. Germline V lookup: CDR1 MDHEN, CDR2 SYDVKM. Some clones are missing from TCRdb's copy, which holds only in-frame ones; the method was immunoSEQ multiplex PCR. This repertoire shows 130,000 to 150,000 clones, approximately 80% found once; its top ten account for 9.5% to 13%. The receptor was isolated from a man between 60 and 70 years old with active or convalescent COVID-19. Sequenced input: peripheral blood. The chain combines TRBV28 with TRBJ2-1; 9 bases fit TRBD2. This CDR3 reads CASSLMSREGAYNEQFF. CDR3 nucleotides: TGTGCCAGCAGTTTAATGTCGCGGGAGGGAGCCTACAATGAGCAGTTCTTC.